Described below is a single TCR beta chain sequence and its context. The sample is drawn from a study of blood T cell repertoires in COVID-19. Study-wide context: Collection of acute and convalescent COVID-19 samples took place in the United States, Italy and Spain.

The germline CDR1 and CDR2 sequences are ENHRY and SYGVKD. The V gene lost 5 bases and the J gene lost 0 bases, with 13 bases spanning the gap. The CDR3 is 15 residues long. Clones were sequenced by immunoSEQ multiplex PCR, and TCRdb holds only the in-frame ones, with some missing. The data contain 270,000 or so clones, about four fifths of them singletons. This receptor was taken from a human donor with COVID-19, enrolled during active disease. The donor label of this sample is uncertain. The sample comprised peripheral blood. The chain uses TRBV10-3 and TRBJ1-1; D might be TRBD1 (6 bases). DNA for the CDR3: TGTGCCATCAGTACTACAGGACAGATGAACACTGAAGCTTTCTTT. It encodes CAISTTGQMNTEAFF.